Following are 17 T cell receptor beta chains from one sample sequenced in a study of STAT5B mutations in CD4+ large granular lymphocyte leukemia. Clones were read by immunoSEQ multiplex PCR, and TCRdb kept only the in-frame ones, dropping some. Among tens of thousands of clones, 80% to 85% were seen once, and the ten largest hold 0.35%. Sequencing input: CD4+ T cells from blood buffy coats. Receptor source: a human donor in good health.

The CDR3 bases are TGTGCCAGCAACCAGGTGGAGCGGGGGTCAGATACGCAGTATTTT. Its protein is CASNQVERGSDTQYF. The chain is built from TRBV11-1 and TRBJ2-3; 8 bases are shared with TRBD2. Germline assignment: CDR1 SGHAT and CDR2 FQDESV (reference sequence). V was pared by 7 bases and J by 4 bases, with 10 bases of the junction left unmatched. The CDR3 is 15 residues long.

The chain recombines TRBV6-5 with TRBJ1-2; a possible D gene is TRBD1 (6 bases). V was clipped by 1 base and J by 12 bases, with 18 bases between them. CDR1 is MNHEY, CDR2 SVGAGI, per germline. The CDR3 is made up of 14 amino acids. CDR3 DNA: TGTGCCAGCAGTTACTATCACAGGGATGGTCTCCACACCTTC. Protein: CASSYYHRDGLHTF.

This rearrangement joins TRBV29-1 to TRBJ1-1; a possible D gene is TRBD1 (6 bases). The CDR3 is made up of 13 amino acids. The germline V and J ends were trimmed by 6 bases and 3 bases, with 14 bases remaining between them. Germline-derived CDR1 and CDR2 are SQVTM and ANQGSEA. CDR3 amino acids: CSVGGNKDTEAFF. The DNA of the CDR3 is TGCAGCGTAGGGGGGAACAAGGACACTGAAGCTTTCTTT.

The chain uses TRBV6-1 and TRBJ2-3, with 10 bases matching TRBD2. The CDR3 spans 14 residues. Trimming removed 8 bases from V and 4 bases from J; junction bases left unmatched: 6. Germline loops: CDR1 MNHNS, CDR2 SASEGT. CDR3 nucleotides: TGTGCCAGCGTCCTTAGCGGGAGGCCAGATACGCAGTATTTT. This translates into CASVLSGRPDTQYF.

The chain links TRBV6-5 to TRBJ2-1; no firm D call. CDR1 and CDR2 (germline): MNHEY, SVGAGI. Trimming removed 0 bases at V and 2 bases at J, with 5 bases between. CDR3 length: 14 amino acids. CDR3 loop: CASSYSRPYNEQFF. In nucleotides, the CDR3 is TGTGCCAGCAGTTACTCAAGACCCTACAATGAGCAGTTCTTC.

CDR3 nucleotides: TGCGCCAGCAGCCCTGACGCGGAACGGGAGCTGTTTTTT. As protein: CASSPDAERELFF. The chain links TRBV5-1 to TRBJ2-2; no firm D call. The CDR3 has 13 amino acids. V lost 4 bases to trimming and J lost 9 bases, with 13 bases between them. CDR1 and CDR2 (germline): SGHRS, YFSETQ.

CDR3 amino acids: CAWSGLADNEQFF. CDR3 sequence (DNA): TGTGCCTGGAGTGGACTAGCCGACAATGAGCAGTTCTTC. This chain joins TRBV30 and TRBJ2-1; 7 bases line up with TRBD2. This CDR3 spans 13 amino acids. The germline gives CDR1 GTSNPN, CDR2 SVGIG (reference sequence). The J segment lost 5 bases and the V segment lost 1 base, leaving 2 bases of the junction unmatched. The variable domain in full, with the rest retrieved from reference TRBV30 and TRBJ2-1, is SQTIHQWPATLVQPVGSPLSLECTVEGTSNPNLYWYRQAAGRGLQLLFYSVGIGQISSEVPQNLSASRPQDRQFILSSKKLLLSDSGFYLCAWSGLADNEQFFGPGTRLTVL.

This clone appeared a few times. The genes are TRBV4-2 and TRBJ2-7; D not certain. The V end lost 4 bases, the J end lost 2 bases, and 12 bases lay between the germline ends. From germline, CDR1 is LGHNA and CDR2 YNFKEQ. The CDR3 extends over 14 amino acids. DNA for the CDR3: TGTGCCAGCAGCCTTCGAGAGAGGACCTACGAGCAGTACTTC. Its protein is CASSLRERTYEQYF.

The gene calls are TRBV5-5 and TRBJ2-7; the D gene is possibly TRBD1 (6 bases). CDR3 length equals 16 residues. Germline V gene sequence: CDR1 SGHKS, CDR2 YYEKEE (reference sequence). V was clipped by 2 bases and J by 3 bases, with 18 bases between them. The CDR3 region is CASSLGSTGSGYEQYF. CDR3 in DNA: TGTGCCAGCAGCTTAGGTTCGACAGGTTCGGGCTACGAGCAGTACTTC.

J is TRBJ2-3 and V is TRBV5-1; unclear D gene. V lost 3 bases and J 2 bases, leaving 1 base between the germline ends. Germline CDR1 SGHRS, CDR2 YFSETQ. The CDR3 covers 11 residues. In DNA form, the CDR3 reads TGCGCCAGCAGCTACACAGATACGCAGTATTTT. This translates into CASSYTDTQYF. Combining the CDR3 with reference TRBV5-1 and TRBJ2-3 gives the whole variable domain KAGVTQTPRYLIKTRGQQVTLSCSPISGHRSVSWYQQTPGQGLQFLFEYFSETQRNKGNFPGRFSGRQFSNSRSEMNVSTLELGDSALYLCASSYTDTQYFGPGTRLTVL.

The sample holds one count of this clone. This chain joins TRBV14 and TRBJ2-3; D is unclear. Germline CDR1 reads SGHDN; CDR2 reads FVKESK. There are 13 residues in the CDR3. Trimming shortened V by 5 bases and J by 4 bases, and 10 bases separated the two germline ends. In DNA form, the CDR3 reads TGTGCCAGCAGCTTCTCTACCCCAGATACGCAGTATTTT. Its protein is CASSFSTPDTQYF.

The chain combines TRBV6-1 with TRBJ1-5, with 10 bases identical to TRBD1. Trimming took 4 bases from V and 7 from J; bases not matched to a gene: 1. In germline, CDR1 is MNHNS, CDR2 SASEGT. This CDR3 is built from 13 residues. For the CDR3, the DNA is TGTGCCAGCAGTGGGGACAGGGGACAGCCCCAGCATTTT. Its translation: CASSGDRGQPQHF.

The chain is built from TRBV4-1 and TRBJ1-1, with a tentative D call TRBD1 (5 bases). The CDR3 runs 15 residues. V lost 6 bases, J lost 6 bases, and 20 bases lay in between. In germline, CDR1 is MGHRA, CDR2 YSYEKL. The CDR3 spells CASRLSPGPEPEAFF. CDR3 DNA: TGCGCCAGCAGGTTATCGCCGGGGCCGGAACCTGAAGCTTTCTTT.

The rearrangement joins TRBV15 to TRBJ2-7; the D is unclear. Germline loops: CDR1 LNHNV, CDR2 YYDKDF (reference sequence). V was shortened by 1 base and J by 5 bases, with 3 bases between the two germline ends. The CDR3 runs 11 residues. CDR3 loop: CATSRGNEQYF. The DNA for the CDR3 is TGTGCCACCAGCAGAGGAAACGAGCAGTACTTC.

The V and J genes are TRBV6-5 and TRBJ1-2; 7 positions match TRBD1. The V gene's germline CDR1 is MNHEY and CDR2 SVGAGI. Trimming took 5 bases from V and 5 from J; bases not matched to a gene: 5. This CDR3 has 13 residues. In DNA form, the CDR3 reads TGTGCCAGCAGTCCCAGGGGGTATTATGGCTACACCTTC. Its protein product is CASSPRGYYGYTF.

V gene TRBV25-1 combines with J gene TRBJ2-2; 8 bases align to TRBD1. Germline assignment: CDR1 MGHDK and CDR2 SYGVNS. The CDR3 is 14 residues long. After removal of 7 bases from V and 5 bases from J, the junction contained 6 bases not matched to a gene. Here the CDR3 DNA reads TGTGCCAGCACCGGACAGGGTATTACCGGGGAGCTGTTTTTT. Encoded protein: CASTGQGITGELFF.

A few counts support this clone. V and J are TRBV9 and TRBJ1-1; D unresolved. Germline CDR1 reads SGDLS; CDR2 reads YYNGEE. The CDR3 consists of 13 residues. Between the trimmed V and J ends, which lost 6 bases and 5 bases, there was a span of 14 bases. The CDR3 loop reads CASNKSPETEAFF. As DNA, the CDR3 is TGTGCCAGCAACAAAAGTCCGGAGACTGAAGCTTTCTTT.